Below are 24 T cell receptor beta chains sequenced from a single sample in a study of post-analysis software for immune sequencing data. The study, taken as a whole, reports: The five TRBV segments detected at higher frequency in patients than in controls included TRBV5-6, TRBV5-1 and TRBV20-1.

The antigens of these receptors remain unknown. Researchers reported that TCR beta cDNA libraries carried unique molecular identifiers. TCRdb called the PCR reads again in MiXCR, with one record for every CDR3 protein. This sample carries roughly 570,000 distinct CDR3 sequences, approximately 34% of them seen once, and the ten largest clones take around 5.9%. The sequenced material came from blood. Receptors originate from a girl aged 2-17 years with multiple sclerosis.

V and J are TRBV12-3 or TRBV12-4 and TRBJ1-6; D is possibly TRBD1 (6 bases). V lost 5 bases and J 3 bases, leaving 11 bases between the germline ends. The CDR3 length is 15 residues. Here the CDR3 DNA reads TGTGCCAGCAGTCAAGACAGGAACTATAATTCACCCCTCCACTTT. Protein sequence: CASSQDRNYNSPLHF.

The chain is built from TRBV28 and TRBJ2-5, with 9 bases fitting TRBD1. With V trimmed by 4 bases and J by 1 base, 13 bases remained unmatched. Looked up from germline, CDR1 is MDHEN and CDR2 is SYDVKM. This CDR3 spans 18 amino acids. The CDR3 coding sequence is TGTGCCAGCAGTTCACTCGGGGGGACAGGGCTGAGCCAAGAGACCCAGTACTTC. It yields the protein CASSSLGGTGLSQETQYF. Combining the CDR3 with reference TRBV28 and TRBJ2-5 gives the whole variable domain DVKVTQSSRYLVKRTGEKVFLECVQDMDHENMFWYRQDPGLGLRLIYFSYDVKMKEKGDIPEGYSVSREKKERFSLILESASTNQTSMYLCASSSLGGTGLSQETQYFGPGTRLLVL.

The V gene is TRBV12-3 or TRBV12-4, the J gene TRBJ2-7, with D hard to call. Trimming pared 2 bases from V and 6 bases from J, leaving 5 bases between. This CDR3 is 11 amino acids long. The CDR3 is CASSLSAEQYF. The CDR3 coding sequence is TGTGCCAGCAGTTTAAGTGCCGAGCAGTACTTC.

In DNA form, the CDR3 reads TGTGCCAGCATCCTCAATGGGAGGGGTTGCAATGAGCAGTTCTTC. It yields the protein CASILNGRGCNEQFF. The chain carries TRBV28 and TRBJ2-1; 7 bases match TRBD2. The length of the CDR3 is 15 residues. Germline CDR1 is MDHEN and CDR2 is SYDVKM. V lost 7 bases, J lost 6 bases, and 12 bases stayed unmatched.

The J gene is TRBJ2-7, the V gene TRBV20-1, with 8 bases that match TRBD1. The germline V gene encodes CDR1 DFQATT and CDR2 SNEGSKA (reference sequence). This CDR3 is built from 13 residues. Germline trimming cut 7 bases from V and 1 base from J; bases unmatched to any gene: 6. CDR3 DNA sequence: TGCAGTGTTGGTGGACAGGGATCCTACGAGCAGTACTTC. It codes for CSVGGQGSYEQYF.

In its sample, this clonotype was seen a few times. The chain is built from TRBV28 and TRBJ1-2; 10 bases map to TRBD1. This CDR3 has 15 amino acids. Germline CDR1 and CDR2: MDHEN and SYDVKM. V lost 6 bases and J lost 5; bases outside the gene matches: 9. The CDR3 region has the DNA TGTGCCAGCAGCCTCCGGGACAGGGGTGCTTATGGCTACACCTTC. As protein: CASSLRDRGAYGYTF.

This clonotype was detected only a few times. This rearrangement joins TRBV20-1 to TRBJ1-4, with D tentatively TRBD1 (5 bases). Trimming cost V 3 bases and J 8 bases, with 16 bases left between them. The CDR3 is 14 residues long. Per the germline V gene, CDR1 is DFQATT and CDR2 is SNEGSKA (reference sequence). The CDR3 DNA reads TGCAGTGCTAGGAGCGGTGAGGGGTCCGAAAAACTGTTTTTT. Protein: CSARSGEGSEKLFF.

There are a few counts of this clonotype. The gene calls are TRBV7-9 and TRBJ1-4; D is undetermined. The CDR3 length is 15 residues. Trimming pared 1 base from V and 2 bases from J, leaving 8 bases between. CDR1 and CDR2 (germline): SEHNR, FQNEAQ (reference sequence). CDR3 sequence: CASSLVRQTNEKLFF. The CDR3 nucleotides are TGTGCCAGCAGCTTAGTAAGGCAGACTAATGAAAAACTGTTTTTT.

CDR3 DNA: TGTGCCAGCAGTCGTACGGACAGGAGCTCCTACGAGCAGTACTTC. This encodes CASSRTDRSSYEQYF. The chain combines TRBV7-8 with TRBJ2-7, with 7 positions matching TRBD1. V gave up 6 bases and J gave up 0 bases; unmatched junction bases: 8. CDR3 length: 15 amino acids. The V gene's germline CDR1 is SGHVS and CDR2 FQNEAQ.

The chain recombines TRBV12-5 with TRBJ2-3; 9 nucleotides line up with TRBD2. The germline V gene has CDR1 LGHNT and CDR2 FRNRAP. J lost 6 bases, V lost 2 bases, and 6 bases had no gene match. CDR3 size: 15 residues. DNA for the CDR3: TGTGCTAGTGGTTTGAGTAGCGGGGGTGCGGATACGCAGTATTTT. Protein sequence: CASGLSSGGADTQYF.

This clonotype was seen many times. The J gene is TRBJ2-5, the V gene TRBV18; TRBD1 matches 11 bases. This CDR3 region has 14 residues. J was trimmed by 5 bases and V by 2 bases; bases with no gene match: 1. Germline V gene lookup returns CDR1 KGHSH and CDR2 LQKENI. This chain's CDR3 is CASSPGDRGETQYF. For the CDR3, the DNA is TGTGCCAGCTCACCAGGGGACAGGGGGGAGACCCAGTACTTC.

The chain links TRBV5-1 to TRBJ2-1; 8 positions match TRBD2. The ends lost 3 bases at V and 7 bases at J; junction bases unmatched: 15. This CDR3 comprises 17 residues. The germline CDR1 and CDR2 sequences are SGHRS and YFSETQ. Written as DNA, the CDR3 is TGCGCCAGCAGCTCTCAGCCTCCGGGGGGGTTGAGGAATGAGCAGTTCTTC. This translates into CASSSQPPGGLRNEQFF.

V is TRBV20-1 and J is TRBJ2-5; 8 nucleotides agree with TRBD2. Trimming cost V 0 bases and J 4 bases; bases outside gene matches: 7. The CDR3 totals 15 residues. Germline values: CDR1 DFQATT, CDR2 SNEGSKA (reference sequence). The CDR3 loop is CSARDFSGGGETQYF. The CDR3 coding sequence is TGCAGTGCTAGAGACTTCAGCGGGGGTGGAGAGACCCAGTACTTC.

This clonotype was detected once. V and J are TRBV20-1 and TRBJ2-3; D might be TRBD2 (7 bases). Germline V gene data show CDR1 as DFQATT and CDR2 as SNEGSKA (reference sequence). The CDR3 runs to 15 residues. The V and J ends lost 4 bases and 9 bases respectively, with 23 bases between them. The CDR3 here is CSAIERGALTRTQYF. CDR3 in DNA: TGCAGTGCTATAGAACGGGGGGCCCTAACGAGAACGCAGTATTTT.

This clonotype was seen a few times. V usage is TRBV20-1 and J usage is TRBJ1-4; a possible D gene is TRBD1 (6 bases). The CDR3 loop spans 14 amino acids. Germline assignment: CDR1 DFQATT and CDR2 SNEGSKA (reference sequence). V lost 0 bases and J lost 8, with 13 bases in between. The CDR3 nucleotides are TGCAGTGCTAGAGAGACAGGAGTGGAGGAAAAACTGTTTTTT. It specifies CSARETGVEEKLFF.

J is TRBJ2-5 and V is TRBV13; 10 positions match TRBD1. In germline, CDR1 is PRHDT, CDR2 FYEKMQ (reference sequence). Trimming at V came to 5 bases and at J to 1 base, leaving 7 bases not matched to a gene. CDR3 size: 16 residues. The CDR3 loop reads CASSPRDRGSQETQYF. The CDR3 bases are TGTGCCAGCAGCCCACGGGACAGGGGAAGCCAAGAGACCCAGTACTTC. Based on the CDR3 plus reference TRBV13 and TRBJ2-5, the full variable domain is AAGVIQSPRHLIKEKRETATLKCYPIPRHDTVYWYQQGPGQDPQFLISFYEKMQSDKGSIPDRFSAQQFSDYHSELNMSSLELGDSALYFCASSPRDRGSQETQYFGPGTRLLVL.

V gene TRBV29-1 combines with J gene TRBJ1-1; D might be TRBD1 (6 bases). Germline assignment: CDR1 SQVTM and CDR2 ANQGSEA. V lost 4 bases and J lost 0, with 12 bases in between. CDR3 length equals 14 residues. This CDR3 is CSVVGGHMNTEAFF. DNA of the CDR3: TGCAGCGTTGTAGGGGGGCACATGAACACTGAAGCTTTCTTT.

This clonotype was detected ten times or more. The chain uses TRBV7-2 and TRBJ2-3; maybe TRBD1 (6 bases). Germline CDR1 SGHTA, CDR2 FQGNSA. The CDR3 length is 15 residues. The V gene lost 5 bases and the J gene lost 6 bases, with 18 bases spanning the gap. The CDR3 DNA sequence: TGTGCCAGCAGCCCCGGGACAATCACTGGGGATACGCAGTATTTT. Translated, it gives CASSPGTITGDTQYF.

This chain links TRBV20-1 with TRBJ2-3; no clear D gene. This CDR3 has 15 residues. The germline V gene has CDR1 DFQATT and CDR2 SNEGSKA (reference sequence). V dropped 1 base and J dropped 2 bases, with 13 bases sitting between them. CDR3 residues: CSARVPGTNTDTQYF. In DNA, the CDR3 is TGCAGTGCTAGAGTTCCAGGAACAAACACAGATACGCAGTATTTT.

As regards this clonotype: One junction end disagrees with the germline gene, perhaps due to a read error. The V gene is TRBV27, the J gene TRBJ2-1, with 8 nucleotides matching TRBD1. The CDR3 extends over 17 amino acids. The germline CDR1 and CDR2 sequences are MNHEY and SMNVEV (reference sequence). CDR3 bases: TGCACCAGCAGTTTACTCCCGGGACAGGTTCCCTACAATGAGCAGTTCTTC. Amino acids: CTSSLLPGQVPYNEQFF.

Here the CDR3 reads CASSYSKGAGQGPVGYTF. The DNA of the CDR3 is TGTGCCAGCAGTTATTCAAAGGGAGCCGGACAGGGTCCCGTTGGCTACACCTTC. V is TRBV6-5 and J is TRBJ1-2; 8 bases line up with TRBD1. The V gene's germline CDR1 is MNHEY and CDR2 SVGAGI. The CDR3 has 18 amino acids. After removal of 3 bases from V and 7 bases from J, the junction contained 19 bases not matched to a gene.

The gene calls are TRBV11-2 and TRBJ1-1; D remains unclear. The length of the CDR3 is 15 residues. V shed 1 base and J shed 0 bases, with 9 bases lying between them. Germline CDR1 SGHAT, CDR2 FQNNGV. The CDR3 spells CASSLARGLNTEAFF. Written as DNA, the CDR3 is TGTGCCAGCAGCTTAGCCCGGGGTTTGAACACTGAAGCTTTCTTT.

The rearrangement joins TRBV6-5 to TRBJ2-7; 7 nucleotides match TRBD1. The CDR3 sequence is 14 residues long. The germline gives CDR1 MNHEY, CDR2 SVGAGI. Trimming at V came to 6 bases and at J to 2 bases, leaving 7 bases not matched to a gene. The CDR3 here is CASRRGQIAYEQYF. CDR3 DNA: TGTGCCAGCAGACGGGGACAGATCGCCTACGAGCAGTACTTC.

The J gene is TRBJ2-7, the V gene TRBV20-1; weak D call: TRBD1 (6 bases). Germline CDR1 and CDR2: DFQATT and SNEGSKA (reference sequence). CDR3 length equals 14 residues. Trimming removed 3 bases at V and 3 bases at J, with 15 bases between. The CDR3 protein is CSASPPGHNYEQYF. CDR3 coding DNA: TGCAGTGCTAGTCCCCCGGGACATAACTACGAGCAGTACTTC.